This entry concerns a single TCR beta chain. The sample comes from a study of cytomegalovirus exposure and HLA in healthy donors. Study details: About 200 million T cells yielded around 120 million unique TCR beta sequences in earlier analysis.

V lost 2 bases to trimming and J lost 0 bases, with 11 bases between them. This CDR3 spans 15 amino acids. The V gene's germline CDR1 is LNHDA and CDR2 SQIVND (reference sequence). Use of 60 Vbeta and 13 Jbeta primers characterized the PCR. Sequencing was performed with immunoSEQ multiplex PCR; in TCRdb, only in-frame clones are kept and a portion is missing. The data contain roughly 160,000 clones, 84% of them singletons. The chain uses TRBV19 and TRBJ2-7; TRBD1 is a possible D gene (5 bases). The TCR originated in a man aged 25 to 40 in good health and CMV-seronegative. Material: PBMCs. This chain's CDR3 is CASSITGSSSYEQYF. The DNA of the CDR3 is TGTGCCAGTAGTATAACAGGTTCAAGCTCCTACGAGCAGTACTTC.